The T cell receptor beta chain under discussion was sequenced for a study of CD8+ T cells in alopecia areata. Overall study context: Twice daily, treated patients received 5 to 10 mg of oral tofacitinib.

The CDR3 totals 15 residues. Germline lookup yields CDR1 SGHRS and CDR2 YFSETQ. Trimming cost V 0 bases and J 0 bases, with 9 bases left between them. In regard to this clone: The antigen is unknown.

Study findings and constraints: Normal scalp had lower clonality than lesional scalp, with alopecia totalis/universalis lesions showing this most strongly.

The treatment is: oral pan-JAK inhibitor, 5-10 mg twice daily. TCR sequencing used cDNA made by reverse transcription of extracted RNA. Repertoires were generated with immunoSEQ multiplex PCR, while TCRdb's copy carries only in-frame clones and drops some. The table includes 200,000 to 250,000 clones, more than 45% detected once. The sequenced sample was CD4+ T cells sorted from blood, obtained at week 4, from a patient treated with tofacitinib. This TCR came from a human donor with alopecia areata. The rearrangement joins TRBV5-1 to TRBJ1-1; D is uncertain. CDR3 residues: CASSLGLALNTEAFF. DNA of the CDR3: TGCGCCAGCAGCTTGGGTTTGGCTTTGAACACTGAAGCTTTCTTT.